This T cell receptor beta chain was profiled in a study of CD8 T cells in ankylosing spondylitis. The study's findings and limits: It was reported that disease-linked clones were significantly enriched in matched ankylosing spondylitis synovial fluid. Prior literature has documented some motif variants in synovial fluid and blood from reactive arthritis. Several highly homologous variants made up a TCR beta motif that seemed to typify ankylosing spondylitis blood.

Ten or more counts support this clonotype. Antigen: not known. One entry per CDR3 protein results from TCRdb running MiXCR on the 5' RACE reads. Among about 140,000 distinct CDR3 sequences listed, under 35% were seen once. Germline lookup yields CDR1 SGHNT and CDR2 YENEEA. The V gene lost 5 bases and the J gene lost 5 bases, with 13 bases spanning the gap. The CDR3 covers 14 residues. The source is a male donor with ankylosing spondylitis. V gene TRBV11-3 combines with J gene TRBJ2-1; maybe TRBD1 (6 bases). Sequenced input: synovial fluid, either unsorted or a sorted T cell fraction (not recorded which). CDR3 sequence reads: CASSTRTVNNEQFF. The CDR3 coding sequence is TGTGCCAGCAGCACCCGGACAGTTAACAATGAGCAGTTCTTC.